Listed below are T cell receptor beta chains from one sample, sequenced in a study of control samples from healthy donors and cancer patients. Generated by immunoSEQ multiplex PCR, the TCRdb table keeps only in-frame clones and is missing some. The data show 110,000 or so clones, about 83% seen once. The sequenced material came from blood. Receptors originate from a man younger than 45 in good health. Each CDR3 is given with its conserved first and last residue. The D gene is left open where the match is weak. Expanded clones are given a class, and other clones once, few, many or no size at all.

V: TRBV20-1; D: .; J: TRBJ1-4; size: .; CDR3: CSAVQGKLFF; DNA: TGCAGTGCCGTTCAGGGGAAACTGTTTTTT
V: TRBV4-1; D: .; J: TRBJ2-1; size: .; CDR3: CASSPSKAVAPEQFF; DNA: TGCGCCAGCAGCCCCTCTAAGGCGGTGGCTCCTGAGCAGTTCTTC
V: TRBV5-1; D: .; J: TRBJ1-1; size: once; CDR3: CASSMLGNTEAFF; DNA: TGCGCCAGCAGCATGTTGGGGAACACTGAAGCTTTCTTT
V: TRBV18; D: .; J: TRBJ1-4; size: few; CDR3: CASSPGMNNEKLFF; DNA: TGTGCCAGCTCACCAGGGATGAATAATGAAAAACTGTTTTTT
V: TRBV6-1; D: .; J: TRBJ1-1; size: .; CDR3: CASSEKGMSPEAFF; DNA: TGTGCCAGCAGTGAGAAGGGGATGAGTCCTGAAGCTTTCTTT
V: TRBV2; D: TRBD1; J: TRBJ1-6; size: once; CDR3: CASSETGNDSPLHF; DNA: TGTGCCAGCAGTGAGACAGGGAATGATTCACCCCTCCACTTT
V: TRBV10-3; D: .; J: TRBJ1-6; size: .; CDR3: CAITVDRDNSPLHF; DNA: TGTGCCATCACCGTTGACAGAGATAATTCACCCCTCCACTTT
V: TRBV7-9; D: .; J: TRBJ1-5; size: .; CDR3: CASSPTGSQPQHF; DNA: TGTGCCAGCAGCCCCACGGGATCCCAGCCCCAGCATTTT
V: TRBV29-1; D: .; J: TRBJ1-2; size: .; CDR3: CSVSTEGRDGYTF; DNA: TGCAGCGTTTCTACTGAGGGGAGGGATGGCTACACCTTC
V: TRBV25-1; D: .; J: TRBJ2-1; size: .; CDR3: CASSNRRDEQFF; DNA: TGTGCCAGCAGTAATCGTAGGGATGAGCAGTTCTTC
V: TRBV28; D: .; J: TRBJ1-2; size: .; CDR3: CASSNGGAGYGYTF; DNA: TGTGCCAGCAGTAATGGGGGGGCCGGCTATGGCTACACCTTC
V: TRBV29-1; D: TRBD2; J: TRBJ2-1; size: few; CDR3: CSVGTSGGPGVEQFF; DNA: TGCAGCGTCGGGACTAGCGGGGGGCCAGGGGTTGAGCAGTTCTTC
V: TRBV18; D: .; J: TRBJ1-2; size: .; CDR3: CASSPQEGGEYGYTF; DNA: TGTGCCAGCTCACCCCAAGAGGGTGGCGAATATGGCTACACCTTC
V: TRBV2; D: TRBD1; J: TRBJ1-4; size: once; CDR3: CAGDRGRANEKLFF; DNA: TGTGCCGGCGACAGGGGGCGTGCTAATGAAAAACTGTTTTTT
V: TRBV3-1/TRBV3-2; D: .; J: TRBJ2-1; size: .; CDR3: CASSQGRSSYNEQFF; DNA: TGTGCCAGCAGCCAAGGCAGAAGCTCCTACAATGAGCAGTTCTTC
V: TRBV19; D: TRBD1; J: TRBJ1-5; size: .; CDR3: CASSPTGFNQPQHF; DNA: TGTGCCAGTAGTCCGACAGGGTTTAATCAGCCCCAGCATTTT
V: TRBV28; D: .; J: TRBJ1-1; size: once; CDR3: CASSYRESTEAFF; DNA: TGTGCCAGCAGTTACAGGGAGAGCACTGAAGCTTTCTTT
V: TRBV20-1; D: .; J: TRBJ1-1; size: .; CDR3: CSAEHNLQAFF; DNA: TGCAGTGCCGAACATAACTTACAAGCTTTCTTT
V: TRBV5-5; D: .; J: TRBJ2-7; size: .; CDR3: CASSQDRSYEQYF; DNA: TGTGCCAGCAGCCAGGACCGATCCTACGAGCAGTACTTC
V: TRBV6-4; D: TRBD1; J: TRBJ1-2; size: .; CDR3: CASSGQGASGYTF; DNA: TGTGCCAGCAGTGGACAGGGGGCCAGCGGCTACACCTTC
V: TRBV19; D: .; J: TRBJ1-5; size: few; CDR3: CASSIGGGGTQPQHF; DNA: TGTGCCAGTAGTATAGGGGGAGGGGGGACCCAGCCCCAGCATTTT
V: TRBV11-2; D: .; J: TRBJ1-5; size: .; CDR3: CASSFQLNQPQHF; DNA: TGTGCCAGCAGCTTTCAGTTGAACCAGCCCCAGCATTTT
V: TRBV19; D: .; J: TRBJ2-2; size: .; CDR3: CASSIAETLNTGELFF; DNA: TGTGCCAGTAGTATAGCAGAGACACTGAACACCGGGGAGCTGTTTTTT